This T cell receptor beta chain stems from a study of beta chain features in type 1 diabetes. Study conclusions and caveats: Shorter templates may be favored by PCR, equally so in patients and controls. Among all four CD4+ subsets, Type 1 diabetes patients had TCRB CDR3s that were moderately but significantly shorter. Patients with type 1 diabetes showed fewer VDJ junction insertions and more deletions.

All of the isolated RNA was reverse transcribed, so expressed TCRB transcripts were sequenced. Measured with immunoSEQ multiplex PCR; TCRdb has only the in-frame clones, and not every one. The sample lists about 650,000 clones, around an eighth occurring once. This clone was detected only a few times. Its specificity is unknown. From germline, CDR1 is SGDLS and CDR2 YYNGEE. V lost 7 bases, J lost 0 bases, and 12 bases lay in between. This CDR3 is built from 14 residues. The specimen sequenced was naive CD4+ T cells from blood. This TCR was recovered from a man aged 25 to 40 with type 1 diabetes. This sequence joins TRBV9 and TRBJ2-3; D is unclear. The chain's CDR3 is CASAATQSTDTQYF. The CDR3 nucleotides are TGTGCCAGCGCCGCCACACAGAGCACAGATACGCAGTATTTT.